The 31 T cell receptor beta chains below all came from one sample that was sequenced in a study of T cell repertoires in cytomegalovirus infection. These receptors lack a known antigen. TCRdb used MiXCR to reprocess the reads, holding one entry per CDR3 protein. The repertoire holds 750,000 to 900,000 distinct CDR3 sequences, with around 29% as singletons. The specimen comprised cultured CD8+ T cells from PBMCs, sampled from culture after CMV antigen stimulation. These receptors all stem from a human donor in good health (CMV status not recorded). Some clones in this sample may be carry-over from other donors' samples.

This rearrangement joins TRBV11-1 to TRBJ1-1; D remains unclear. V was trimmed by 7 bases and J by 7 bases, leaving 22 bases between them. The CDR3 has 15 residues. Germline CDR1 and CDR2: SGHAT and FQDESV (reference sequence). CDR3 in amino acids: CASTKFRAQKDEAFF. CDR3 nucleotide sequence: TGTGCCAGCACCAAATTCCGGGCCCAGAAAGATGAAGCTTTCTTT.

This clonotype has ten or more counts. The rearrangement links TRBV7-9 to TRBJ2-3; maybe TRBD2 (5 bases). CDR3 length: 15 residues. Germline values: CDR1 SEHNR, CDR2 FQNEAQ (reference sequence). The V gene lost 3 bases and the J gene lost 4 bases, with 14 bases spanning the gap. The CDR3 coding sequence is TGTGCCAGCAGCTTTATACTAGTGATTCCAGATACGCAGTATTTT. Its translation is CASSFILVIPDTQYF.

J is TRBJ1-6 and V is TRBV4-1; D may be TRBD1 (5 bases). CDR1 is MGHRA, CDR2 YSYEKL, per germline. Trimming took off 6 bases at V and 10 bases at J, with 31 bases between the two ends. This CDR3 has 19 amino acids. CDR3 protein: CASSLTGGKGQFRSSPLHF. CDR3 sequence (DNA): TGCGCCAGCAGTCTTACGGGGGGAAAGGGGCAATTCAGAAGCTCACCCCTCCACTTT.

The chain is built from TRBV19 and TRBJ1-2; no firm D call. CDR1 is LNHDA and CDR2 is SQIVND in the germline V gene (reference sequence). Trimming took 5 bases from V and 5 from J, leaving 9 bases between them. The CDR3 has 12 amino acids. The CDR3 DNA sequence: TGTGCCAGTAGTTGGGGAGTATATGGCTACACCTTC. Translated, it gives CASSWGVYGYTF.

This CDR3 is CASRGGADEQYV. DNA for the CDR3: TGTGCCAGCAGGGGCGGGGCTGACGAGCAGTACGTC. The gene calls are TRBV2 and TRBJ2-7, with D perhaps matching TRBD2 (6 bases). CDR3 size: 12 residues. The germline CDR1 and CDR2 sequences are SNHLY and FYNNEI. V was clipped by 6 bases and J by 5 bases, with 11 bases between them.

This clonotype has a handful of counts. The genes are TRBV10-3 and TRBJ1-2, with D hard to call. V lost 0 bases and J 8 bases, leaving 10 bases between the germline ends. Germline CDR1 ENHRY, CDR2 SYGVKD. The length of the CDR3 is 13 residues. The CDR3 nucleotides are TGTGCCATCAGTGAGTCGGAGGGTAACGGCTACACCTTC. It codes for CAISESEGNGYTF.

The chain uses TRBV27 and TRBJ1-3; no clear D. This CDR3 is 15 amino acids long. The germline CDR1 and CDR2 sequences are MNHEY and SMNVEV (reference sequence). The germline V and J ends were trimmed by 2 bases and 2 bases, with 10 bases remaining between them. This CDR3 reads CASSLGSWPGNTIYF. CDR3 coding DNA: TGTGCCAGCAGTTTAGGATCGTGGCCTGGAAACACCATATATTTT.

This clonotype was seen only a few times. This chain links TRBV20-1 with TRBJ1-5; unclear D gene. V lost 0 bases and J 3 bases, leaving 9 bases between the germline ends. The germline gives CDR1 DFQATT, CDR2 SNEGSKA (reference sequence). The CDR3 sequence is 14 residues long. The CDR3 DNA follows: TGCAGTGCTAGAGATCAGAGAAACAATCAGCCCCAGCATTTT. Translating it yields CSARDQRNNQPQHF.

This clonotype was counted only a few times. This chain joins TRBV6-2 or TRBV6-3 and TRBJ2-7; D uncertain. The CDR3 extends over 14 amino acids. Trimming removed 7 bases at V and 4 bases at J, with 17 bases between. CDR1 MNHEY and CDR2 SVGEGT come from the germline V gene. CDR3 amino acids: CASNKGRYPYEQYV. The CDR3 nucleotides are TGTGCCAGCAATAAGGGCCGATACCCGTACGAGCAGTACGTC.

The sample holds many counts of this clonotype. V usage is TRBV12-3 or TRBV12-4 and J usage is TRBJ1-2; D is perhaps TRBD1 (5 bases). This CDR3 spans 15 amino acids. V gave up 1 base and J gave up 3 bases, with 12 bases separating them. The CDR3 reads CASSLGTPGDYGYTF. DNA of the CDR3: TGTGCCAGCAGTTTAGGGACCCCGGGGGACTATGGCTACACCTTC.

A few counts support this clonotype. V and J are TRBV7-9 and TRBJ1-4; no definite D call. V was cut by 3 bases and J by 3 bases, with 11 bases left in between. The CDR3 consists of 15 residues. Germline CDR1 reads SEHNR; CDR2 reads FQNEAQ (reference sequence). The CDR3 DNA reads as TGTGCCAGCAGCTTTTATAGGGAAGCTAATGAAAAACTGTTTTTT. It encodes CASSFYREANEKLFF.

Only a few counts were recorded for this clonotype. This chain links TRBV28 with TRBJ1-4; D may be TRBD1 (6 bases). Per germline, CDR1 MDHEN and CDR2 SYDVKM. The CDR3 is made up of 15 amino acids. V was shortened by 3 bases and J by 2 bases, with 10 bases between the two germline ends. CDR3 amino acids: CASSLHTGTNEKLFF. DNA of the CDR3: TGTGCCAGCAGTTTGCACACAGGGACTAATGAAAAACTGTTTTTT.

This clonotype has at least ten counts. The chain is built from TRBV7-2 and TRBJ1-2; D uncertain. The germline gives CDR1 SGHTA, CDR2 FQGNSA. The germline V and J ends were trimmed by 3 bases and 1 base, with 3 bases remaining between them. This CDR3 comprises 12 residues. The CDR3 is CASSFVNYGYTF. The CDR3 coding sequence is TGTGCCAGCAGCTTTGTTAACTATGGCTACACCTTC.

J is TRBJ2-3 and V is TRBV7-3; no clear D. Trimming cost V 4 bases and J 2 bases, with 7 bases left between them. Germline-derived CDR1 and CDR2 are SGHTA and FQGTGA. This CDR3 is 13 amino acids long. The CDR3 nucleotides are TGTGCCAGCAGCTACGTATACACAGATACGCAGTATTTT. It yields the protein CASSYVYTDTQYF.

Many counts were recorded for this clonotype. The gene calls are TRBV7-8 and TRBJ2-3; TRBD1 matches 7 bases. From germline, CDR1 is SGHVS and CDR2 FQNEAQ. CDR3 length equals 15 residues. V was clipped by 4 bases and J by 0 bases; unmatched bases: 4. This CDR3 is CASSSGTESTDTQYF. For the CDR3, the DNA is TGTGCCAGCAGCTCCGGGACAGAGAGCACAGATACGCAGTATTTT. The full variable domain, rest sourced from reference TRBV7-8 and TRBJ2-3, is GAGVSQSPRYKVAKRGQDVALRCDPISGHVSLFWYQQALGQGPEFLTYFQNEAQLDKSGLPSDRFFAERPEGSVSTLKIQRTQQEDSAVYLCASSSGTESTDTQYFGPGTRLTVL.

This clonotype came up a few times. The J gene is TRBJ2-7, the V gene TRBV7-6; tentatively, D is TRBD1 (5 bases). The CDR3 contains 13 residues. V shed 7 bases and J shed 3 bases, with 13 bases lying between them. The V gene's germline CDR1 is SGHVS and CDR2 FNYEAQ. CDR3 DNA: TGTGCCAGCACCGACAGAAACCTCTACGAGCAGTACTTC. This gives the protein CASTDRNLYEQYF.

The chain carries TRBV25-1 and TRBJ1-2, with 8 nucleotides matching TRBD1. CDR3 length: 13 residues. CDR1 and CDR2 (germline): MGHDK, SYGVNS. V was pared by 7 bases and J by 8 bases, with 9 bases of the junction left unmatched. The CDR3 is CASKDRASMGYTF. The CDR3 region has the DNA TGTGCCAGCAAGGACAGGGCCTCTATGGGCTACACCTTC.

This chain connects TRBV5-5 to TRBJ1-4, with 7 bases fitting TRBD1. V shed 4 bases and J 8 bases; nucleotides not matched to a gene: 8. This CDR3 spans 14 amino acids. Germline lookup yields CDR1 SGHKS and CDR2 YYEKEE (reference sequence). This chain's CDR3 is CASSPTGFGEKLFF. The DNA for the CDR3 is TGTGCCAGCAGCCCGACAGGGTTTGGCGAAAAACTGTTTTTT.

The gene calls are TRBV7-6 and TRBJ2-7; 12 bases map to TRBD2. This CDR3 has 16 amino acids. The V gene end was trimmed by 1 base and the J gene end by 7 bases; junction bases not matched to a gene: 8. Germline values: CDR1 SGHVS, CDR2 FNYEAQ. CDR3 in amino acids: CASSLGLAGAEGEQYV. The DNA of the CDR3 is TGTGCCAGCAGCTTAGGACTAGCGGGAGCCGAGGGTGAGCAGTACGTC.

This clonotype was counted at least ten times. The chain uses TRBV7-2 and TRBJ1-1, with 10 positions matching TRBD1. V shed 4 bases, J shed 7 bases, and the junction held 6 bases outside the gene matches. The CDR3 runs to 14 residues. CDR1 SGHTA and CDR2 FQGNSA come from the germline V gene. The CDR3 region is CASSWTGGGDEAFF. As DNA, the CDR3 is TGTGCCAGCAGCTGGACAGGGGGTGGGGATGAAGCTTTCTTT. Full variable domain (rest looked up from reference TRBV7-2 and TRBJ1-1): GAGVSQSPSNKVTEKGKDVELRCDPISGHTALYWYRQSLGQGLEFLIYFQGNSAPDKSGLPSDRFSAERTGGSVSTLTIQRTQQEDSAVYLCASSWTGGGDEAFFGQGTRLTVV.

V and J are TRBV27 and TRBJ2-7, with TRBD1 matching 7 bases. CDR3 length equals 15 residues. Looked up from germline, CDR1 is MNHEY and CDR2 is SMNVEV (reference sequence). V was clipped by 4 bases and J by 4 bases; unmatched bases: 10. The CDR3 DNA reads TGTGCCAGCAGTTCGACAGGGATGGAACCTTACGAGCAGTACGTC. It yields the protein CASSSTGMEPYEQYV.

V gene TRBV2 combines with J gene TRBJ2-1; 7 positions match TRBD2. CDR3 size: 15 residues. The junction had 12 bases not matched to a gene; V was cut back by 7 bases and J by 6 bases. Germline V gene data show CDR1 as SNHLY and CDR2 as FYNNEI. Here the CDR3 DNA reads TGTGCCAGCACCCGCGGGCTAGCGGCTCCCAATGAGCAGTTCTTC. Its translation: CASTRGLAAPNEQFF.

The V gene is TRBV9, the J gene TRBJ1-5; no definite D call. The V end lost 0 bases, the J end lost 7 bases, and 11 bases lay between the germline ends. The CDR3 spans 14 residues. CDR1 is SGDLS, CDR2 YYNGEE, per germline. The CDR3 spells CASSVEGSGQPQHF. CDR3 in DNA: TGTGCCAGCAGCGTAGAGGGATCCGGCCAGCCCCAGCATTTT.

This clonotype came up a few times. The rearrangement links TRBV11-2 to TRBJ1-4; D not certain. The V gene's germline CDR1 is SGHAT and CDR2 FQNNGV. There are 15 residues in the CDR3. V was cut by 0 bases and J by 6 bases, with 11 bases left in between. The CDR3 nucleotides are TGTGCCAGCAGCTTAGATCCTGGGTTGGATGAAAAACTGTTTTTT. Its protein product is CASSLDPGLDEKLFF. The whole variable domain, remainder taken from reference TRBV11-2 and TRBJ1-4, is EAGVAQSPRYKIIEKRQSVAFWCNPISGHATLYWYQQILGQGPKLLIQFQNNGVVDDSQLPKDRFSAERLKGVDSTLKIQPAKLEDSAVYLCASSLDPGLDEKLFFGSGTQLSVL.

In this sample, this clonotype turned up many times. The chain combines TRBV7-8 with TRBJ1-4, with unresolved D. In germline, CDR1 is SGHVS, CDR2 FQNEAQ. Trimming took 2 bases from V and 0 from J, leaving 22 bases between them. This CDR3 comprises 20 residues. Here the CDR3 DNA reads TGTGCCAGCAGCTTATCCGGGGAGGGTTTATTGTCTGCAACTAATGAAAAACTGTTTTTT. Its translation: CASSLSGEGLLSATNEKLFF.

The chain uses TRBV4-1 and TRBJ1-1; perhaps TRBD1 as D (5 bases). The V end lost 3 bases, the J end lost 4 bases, and 12 bases lay between the germline ends. The CDR3 totals 14 residues. The germline CDR1 and CDR2 sequences are MGHRA and YSYEKL. CDR3 sequence reads: CASSHNMGGTEAFF. The CDR3 bases are TGCGCCAGCAGCCACAACATGGGGGGCACTGAAGCTTTCTTT.

There are many counts of this clonotype. The V and J genes are TRBV7-6 and TRBJ2-1, with D unclear. Germline CDR1 SGHVS, CDR2 FNYEAQ. The V end was cut by 2 bases, the J end by 7 bases, with 18 bases between. The CDR3 totals 16 residues. Here the CDR3 reads CASSLRQEGVRNEQFF. CDR3 DNA: TGTGCCAGCAGCTTAAGGCAGGAAGGCGTGAGAAATGAGCAGTTCTTC.

This clonotype was seen repeatedly, ten times or more. V and J are TRBV7-6 and TRBJ1-6; 10 bases map to TRBD1. Germline CDR1 reads SGHVS; CDR2 reads FNYEAQ. The CDR3 length is 14 residues. V trimming: 5 bases; J trimming: 7 bases; junction bases outside the gene matches: 2. DNA for the CDR3: TGTGCCAGCAGCACGGGACAGGGGAATTCACCCCTCCACTTT. It is translated as CASSTGQGNSPLHF. The complete variable domain, with remaining parts taken from reference TRBV7-6 and TRBJ1-6, reads GAGVSQSPRYKVTKRGQDVALRCDPISGHVSLYWYRQALGQGPEFLTYFNYEAQQDKSGLPNDRFSAERPEGSISTLTIQRTEQRDSAMYRCASSTGQGNSPLHFGNGTRLTVT.

This chain links TRBV5-6 with TRBJ2-1; D unresolved. This CDR3 contains 13 residues. CDR1 and CDR2 from the germline V gene are SGHDT and YYEEEE. Trimming removed 1 base at V and 5 bases at J, with 7 bases between. The DNA for the CDR3 is TGTGCCAGCAGCTTGATGGAAAACAATGAGCAGTTCTTC. Protein product: CASSLMENNEQFF.

In its sample, this clonotype was seen once. The chain is built from TRBV2 and TRBJ1-2; 9 bases align to TRBD1. Per the germline V gene, CDR1 is SNHLY and CDR2 is FYNNEI. V lost 10 bases, J lost 6 bases, and 9 bases stayed unmatched. The length of the CDR3 is 13 residues. CDR3 in amino acids: CAIPLGTGHGYTF. The CDR3 nucleotides are TGTGCCATCCCCCTAGGGACAGGGCATGGCTACACCTTC.

This clonotype has just a few counts. The rearrangement joins TRBV7-9 to TRBJ2-3, with 7 positions matching TRBD1. Trimming took 5 bases from V and 4 from J; bases not matched to a gene: 9. The germline gives CDR1 SEHNR, CDR2 FQNEAQ (reference sequence). The CDR3 has 15 amino acids. CDR3 amino acids: CASSVPGQHSDTQYF. DNA for the CDR3: TGTGCCAGCAGCGTACCGGGACAGCACTCAGATACGCAGTATTTT.